The following is a T cell receptor beta chain sequence with its context. What it binds is unknown. The data are from a study of a mutant IDH1 vaccine in newly diagnosed glioma. The overall study: With temozolomide cycles, or 4-6 weeks after radiotherapy alone, vaccination was started. Treated patients were roughly 62% male, roughly 38% female, mean age 40.4 years. It was radiotherapy, temozolomide, or both that patients received previously, with most receiving both.

The time point denotes: week 35, safety follow-up. The content of each vaccine dose was 300 ug of mutant IDH1 20-mer peptide, and topical imiquimod accompanied it. Donor tumors were new WHO grade 3 or 4 IDH1-mutant, ATRX-lost astrocytomas. Germline values: CDR1 SQVTM, CDR2 ANQGSEA. J gave up 4 bases and V 2 bases, and 7 bases lay outside the gene matches. The CDR3 consists of 14 residues. The table came from immunoSEQ multiplex PCR; TCRdb's copy has only in-frame clones and leaves some out. The sample includes about 60,000 clones, 80% to 90% of them seen just once. The TCR comes from a man between 35 and 55 years old with glioma. This sample comprised PBMCs, obtained from a glioma patient whose treatment included an IDH1 peptide vaccine. The V and J genes are TRBV29-1 and TRBJ2-7, with 8 bases fitting TRBD1. The CDR3 coding sequence is TGCAGCGTTGAAAGAATTGACAGGGGTTACGAGCAGTACTTC. Amino acid sequence: CSVERIDRGYEQYF.